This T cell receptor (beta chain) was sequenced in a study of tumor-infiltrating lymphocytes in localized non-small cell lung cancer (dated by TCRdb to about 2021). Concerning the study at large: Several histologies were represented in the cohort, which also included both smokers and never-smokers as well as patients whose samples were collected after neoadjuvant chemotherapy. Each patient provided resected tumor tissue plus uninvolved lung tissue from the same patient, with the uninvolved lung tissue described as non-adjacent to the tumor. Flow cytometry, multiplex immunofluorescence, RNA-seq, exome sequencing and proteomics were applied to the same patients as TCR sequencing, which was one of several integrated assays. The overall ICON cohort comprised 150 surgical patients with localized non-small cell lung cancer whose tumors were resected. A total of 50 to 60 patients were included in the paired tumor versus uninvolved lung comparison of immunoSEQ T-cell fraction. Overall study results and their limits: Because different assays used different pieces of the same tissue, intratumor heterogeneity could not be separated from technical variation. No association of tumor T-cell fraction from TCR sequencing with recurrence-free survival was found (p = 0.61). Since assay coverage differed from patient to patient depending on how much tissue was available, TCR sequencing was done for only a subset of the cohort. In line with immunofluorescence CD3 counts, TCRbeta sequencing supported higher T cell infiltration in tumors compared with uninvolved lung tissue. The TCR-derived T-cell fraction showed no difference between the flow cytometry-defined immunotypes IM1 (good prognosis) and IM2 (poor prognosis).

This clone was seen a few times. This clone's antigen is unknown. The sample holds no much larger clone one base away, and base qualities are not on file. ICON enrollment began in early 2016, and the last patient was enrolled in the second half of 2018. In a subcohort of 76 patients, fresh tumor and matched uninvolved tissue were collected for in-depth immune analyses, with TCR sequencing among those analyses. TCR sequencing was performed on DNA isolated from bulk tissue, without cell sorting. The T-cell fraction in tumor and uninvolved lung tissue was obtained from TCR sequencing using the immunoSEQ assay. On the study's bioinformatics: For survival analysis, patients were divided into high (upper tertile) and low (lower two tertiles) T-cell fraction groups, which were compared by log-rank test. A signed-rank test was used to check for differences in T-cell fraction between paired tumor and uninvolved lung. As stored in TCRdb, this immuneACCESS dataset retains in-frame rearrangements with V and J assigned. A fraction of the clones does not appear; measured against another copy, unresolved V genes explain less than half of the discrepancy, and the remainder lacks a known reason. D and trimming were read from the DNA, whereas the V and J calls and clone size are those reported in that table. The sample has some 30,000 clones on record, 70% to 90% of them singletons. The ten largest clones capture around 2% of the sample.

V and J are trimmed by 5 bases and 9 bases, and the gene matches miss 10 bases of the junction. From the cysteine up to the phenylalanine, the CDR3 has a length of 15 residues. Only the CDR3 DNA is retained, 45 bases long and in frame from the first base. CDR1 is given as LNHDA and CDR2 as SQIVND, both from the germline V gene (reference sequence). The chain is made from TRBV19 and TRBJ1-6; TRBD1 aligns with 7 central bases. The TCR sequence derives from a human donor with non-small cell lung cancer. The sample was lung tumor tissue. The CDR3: CASSPSTGQGSPLHF. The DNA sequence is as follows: TGTGCCAGTAGTCCGTCGACAGGGCAGGGTTCACCCCTCCACTTT.